This T cell receptor beta chain is drawn from a study of read filtering for tumor transcriptome and immune sequencing. About the research overall: IR-seq gave about 4 to 10.27 million TCR reads per sample; RNA-seq gave roughly 80 to 1,300.

From 300 to 450 ng of RNA, a library with molecular barcoded alpha/delta and beta/gamma adaptors was made. TCRdb analysed the reads with MiXCR anew, one entry per CDR3 protein. Counted here are 39,000 or so distinct CDR3 sequences, roughly an eighth occurring once; the ten biggest clones make up about 29%. In regard to this clonotype: The CDR3 end shows no conserved phenylalanine or tryptophan, and so a read error is likely.

The CDR3 has 14 residues. Germline V CDR1 and CDR2: SGHNT, YYREEE (reference sequence). V gave up 2 bases and J gave up 7 bases, with 13 bases separating them. Sequenced input: a population of CD138-negative cells sorted from bone marrow. The chain uses TRBV5-4 and TRBJ2-1; a weak D match, TRBD1 (8 bases). The receptor was derived from a donor over 35 with multiple myeloma. CDR3 protein: CASSLQGGPNEQFL. In nucleotides, the CDR3 is TGTGCCAGCAGCTTACAGGGGGGGCCGAATGAGCAGTTCCTC.